Sequencing of this T cell receptor beta chain was carried out in a study of T cell repertoires in cytomegalovirus infection. Background on the study: Signatures in public TCR beta sequences pointed to both CMV infection and matching HLA type. Notes on the study in general: Within the response measured ex vivo, HLA-C-restricted CMV-specific TCR beta clonotypes were dominant.

V lost 6 bases, J lost 3 bases, and 23 bases lay in between. Germline V gene data show CDR1 as DFQATT and CDR2 as SNEGSKA (reference sequence). There are 16 residues in the CDR3. In TCRdb, the reads were re-called with MiXCR into one record per CDR3 protein. The profile shows a few hundred thousand distinct CDR3 sequences, around 18% of them singletons. Comments on this clonotype: The antigen is unknown.

Sequencing was performed on PBMCs. The sequence came from a human donor in good health (CMV status not recorded). Some clones in this sample may be carry-over from other donors' samples. The genes are TRBV20-1 and TRBJ1-2, with a possible D match to TRBD1 (5 bases). This chain's CDR3 is CSARKKAPGGYYGYTF. The CDR3 DNA reads as TGCAGTGCCCGCAAAAAAGCCCCGGGGGGGTACTATGGCTACACCTTC.